Shown below are 6 T cell receptor beta chains from a single sample sequenced in a study of regulatory T cells in long-lasting Graves disease. iRepertoire HTBI primers and Arm-PCR of CDR3 regions built TCR beta libraries. From the multiplex PCR reads, TCRdb called clonotypes with MiXCR, one entry per CDR3 protein. Of fewer than 550,000 distinct CDR3 sequences in the sample, 15% to 20% were seen once. Time point denoted: newly diagnosed GD, antithyroid drugs for less than 3 months. PBMC RNA served as the TCR library source. The same specimen was also included in a second study, on T cells in Graves' hyperthyroidism and ophthalmopathy.

The input for sequencing was peripheral blood mononuclear cells (PBMCs), taken at new diagnosis, from a patient treated with antithyroid drugs. These receptor sequences come from a woman aged 40 to 65 with Graves disease.

About this clonotype itself: Given a much more abundant clone one base away, this may be a read error. The chain combines TRBV2 with TRBJ1-2, with TRBD1 matching 9 bases. The junction had 11 bases not matched to a gene; V was cut back by 6 bases and J by 6 bases. This CDR3 region has 15 residues. Per germline, CDR1 SNHLY and CDR2 FYNNEI. As DNA, the CDR3 is TGTGCCAGCAGGGACATGCGGGGACAGGGAGATGGCTACACCTTC. Amino acid sequence: CASRDMRGQGDGYTF.

This clonotype appeared a few times. The chain links TRBV14 to TRBJ2-7, with D possibly matching TRBD2 (5 bases). V lost 3 bases, J lost 4 bases, and 10 bases lay in between. The CDR3 is 13 residues long. Germline values: CDR1 SGHDN, CDR2 FVKESK. CDR3 sequence: CASSHRTQYEQYF. The CDR3 nucleotides read TGTGCCAGCAGCCATAGGACTCAATACGAGCAGTACTTC.

This clonotype was observed a few times. V gene TRBV20-1 combines with J gene TRBJ2-1; TRBD1 matches 8 bases. V shed 1 base, J shed 0 bases, and the junction held 5 bases outside the gene matches. The V gene's germline CDR1 is DFQATT and CDR2 SNEGSKA (reference sequence). This CDR3 has 16 residues. CDR3 DNA sequence: TGCAGTGCTAGAGTTCGACAGGGGAGCTCCTACAATGAGCAGTTCTTC. Translation gives CSARVRQGSSYNEQFF.

This clonotype was counted between two and nine times. No conserved phenylalanine or tryptophan ends this CDR3, so it is likely a read error. The chain joins TRBV7-3 to TRBJ2-5; maybe TRBD2 (6 bases). The V end lost 2 bases, the J end lost 3 bases, and 7 bases lay between the germline ends. Looked up from germline, CDR1 is SGHTA and CDR2 is FQGTGA. The CDR3 extends over 13 amino acids. CDR3 DNA: TGTGCCAGCAGCTTAGGAGGGGAAGAGACCCAGTACCTC. Translating it yields CASSLGGEETQYL.

The table lists this clonotype with many counts. V usage is TRBV11-2 and J usage is TRBJ2-5, with TRBD1 as a possible D gene (7 bases). Trimming left V 2 bases short and J 5 bases short, with 12 bases between. There are 14 residues in the CDR3. Germline values: CDR1 SGHAT, CDR2 FQNNGV. As DNA, the CDR3 is TGTGCCAGCAGCTTACTCAGGGGGAGGGAGACCCAGTACTTC. Translation gives CASSLLRGRETQYF.

Note on this clonotype: With a much larger clone just one base away, this may be a read error. The gene calls are TRBV11-3 and TRBJ2-7; 9 bases line up with TRBD1. This CDR3 is built from 15 residues. Looked up from germline, CDR1 is SGHNT and CDR2 is YENEEA. The trim removed 5 bases at V and 3 bases at J, leaving 8 bases unmatched. CDR3 amino acids: CASSEGGTGFYEQYF. The CDR3 region has the DNA TGTGCCAGCAGCGAAGGGGGGACAGGGTTCTACGAGCAGTACTTC.